This TCR beta chain was retrieved from a study of blood T cells in healthy people across ages. Overall study: Capture by template switching was about one barcoded beta molecule per two T cells. Findings of the study overall: Both naive CD4+ cell counts and diversity were greater in long-lived donors than in aged donors. Unsorted PBMCs ruled out conclusive naive versus antigen-experienced comparison. Naive T cell percentage showed a strong correlation with the diversity of TCR beta.

Then a second PCR, running roughly 7 to 11 cycles, was carried out with a sample-barcoded 5' primer and a J-beta primer mix. In TCRdb, the 5' RACE reads were re-called with MiXCR into one record per CDR3 protein. The sample gives about 670,000 distinct CDR3 sequences, around 43% of which show up once; about 32% is in the top ten. The trim removed 4 bases at V and 5 bases at J, leaving 5 bases unmatched. The CDR3 runs to 14 residues. Looked up from germline, CDR1 is MNHEY and CDR2 is SVGEGT. This clonotype was picked up a small number of times. Its antigen is as yet unknown. The V gene is TRBV6-2 or TRBV6-3, the J gene TRBJ2-7, with 10 bases identical to TRBD1. The TCR comes from an elderly man in good health. Sequencing used blood. The CDR3 is CASSFPGTGDEQYF. In DNA, the CDR3 is TGTGCCAGCAGTTTCCCCGGGACAGGGGACGAGCAGTACTTC.